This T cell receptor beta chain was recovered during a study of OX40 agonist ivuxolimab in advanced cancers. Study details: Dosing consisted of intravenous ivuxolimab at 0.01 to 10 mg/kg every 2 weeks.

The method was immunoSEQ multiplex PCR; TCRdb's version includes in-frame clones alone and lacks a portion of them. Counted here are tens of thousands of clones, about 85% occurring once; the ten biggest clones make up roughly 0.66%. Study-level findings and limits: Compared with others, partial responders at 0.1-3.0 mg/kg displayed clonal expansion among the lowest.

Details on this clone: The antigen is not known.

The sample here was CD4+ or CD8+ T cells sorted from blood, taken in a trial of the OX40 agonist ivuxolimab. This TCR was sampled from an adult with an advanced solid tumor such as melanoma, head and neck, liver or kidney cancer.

The CDR3 reads CASNVRQGAETQYF. The CDR3 DNA sequence: TGTGCCAGCAACGTAAGACAGGGGGCTGAGACCCAGTACTTC. The rearrangement joins TRBV7-9 to TRBJ2-5, with 10 positions matching TRBD1. The V segment lost 7 bases and the J segment 5 bases; nucleotides outside the gene matches: 7. The CDR3 consists of 14 residues. Germline V gene lookup returns CDR1 SEHNR and CDR2 FQNEAQ (reference sequence).